The source of this T cell receptor (beta chain) is a study of T cells of healthy individuals. Trimming removed 5 bases at V and 5 bases at J, with 15 bases between. Germline CDR1 is MNHEY and CDR2 is SMNVEV (reference sequence). The CDR3 runs to 15 residues. TCRdb re-analysed the 5' RACE reads in MiXCR, keeping a single row per CDR3 protein. The table records 45,000 to 60,000 distinct CDR3 sequences, roughly 14% of them present only once. The chain recombines TRBV27 with TRBJ2-2, with D perhaps matching TRBD1 or TRBD2 (7 bases each). The source of this sequence is a human donor in good health. CDR3 in amino acids: CASSPRGGRTGELFF. The CDR3 bases are TGTGCCAGCAGTCCCAGGGGGGGGAGAACCGGGGAGCTGTTTTTT.